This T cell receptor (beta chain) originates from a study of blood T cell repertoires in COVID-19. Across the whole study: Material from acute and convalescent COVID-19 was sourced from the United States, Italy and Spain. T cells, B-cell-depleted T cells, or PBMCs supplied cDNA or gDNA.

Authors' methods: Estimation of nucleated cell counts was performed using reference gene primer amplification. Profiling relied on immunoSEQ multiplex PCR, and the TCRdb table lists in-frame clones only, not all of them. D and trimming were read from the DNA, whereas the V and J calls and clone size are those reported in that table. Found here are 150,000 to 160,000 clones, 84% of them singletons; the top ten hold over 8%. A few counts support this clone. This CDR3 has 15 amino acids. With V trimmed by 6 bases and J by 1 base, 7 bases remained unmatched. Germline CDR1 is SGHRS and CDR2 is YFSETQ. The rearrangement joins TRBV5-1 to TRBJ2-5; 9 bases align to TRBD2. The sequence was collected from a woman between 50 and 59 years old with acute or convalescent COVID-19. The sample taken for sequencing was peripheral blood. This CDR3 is CASKPLAGAQETQYF. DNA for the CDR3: TGCGCCAGCAAACCCTTAGCGGGGGCCCAAGAGACCCAGTACTTC.